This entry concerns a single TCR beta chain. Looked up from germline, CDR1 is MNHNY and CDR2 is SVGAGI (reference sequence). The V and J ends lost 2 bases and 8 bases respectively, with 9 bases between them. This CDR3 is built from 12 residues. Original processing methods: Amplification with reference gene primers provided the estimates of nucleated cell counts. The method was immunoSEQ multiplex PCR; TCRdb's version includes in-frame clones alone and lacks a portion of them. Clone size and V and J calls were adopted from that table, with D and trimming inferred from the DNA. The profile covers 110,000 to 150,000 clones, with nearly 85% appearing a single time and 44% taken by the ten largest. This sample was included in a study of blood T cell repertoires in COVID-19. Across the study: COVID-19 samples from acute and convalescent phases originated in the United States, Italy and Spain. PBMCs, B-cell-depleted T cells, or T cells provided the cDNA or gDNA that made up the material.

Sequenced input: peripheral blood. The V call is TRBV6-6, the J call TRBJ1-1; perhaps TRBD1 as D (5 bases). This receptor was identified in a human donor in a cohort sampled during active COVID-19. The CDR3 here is CASSYSGGEAFF. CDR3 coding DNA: TGTGCCAGCAGTTACAGTGGGGGGGAAGCTTTCTTT.